This T cell receptor beta chain originates from a study of blood T cells in healthy people across ages (dated by TCRdb to between 2014 and 2017). For context, the study as a whole: In model experiments, template switching captured about one uniquely barcoded TCR beta cDNA molecule for every two T cells. The study measured age-related changes in TCR beta repertoire diversity using deep sequencing normalized with unique cDNA molecular identifiers. For two donors (one aged 18 to 29 and one aged 80 or older), the study analyzed two additional independent replicas of 1 million unique cDNA reads from the same blood draw. Donors were grouped into four age groups: young (average 16 years), middle-aged (about 38), aged (around 56) and long-lived (over 80). To avoid experimental bias, donors of different ages were spread randomly across the sequencing lanes.

On this clonotype: Its cognate antigen has yet to be identified. No much larger clonotype is one base removed from it; base qualities were not supplied.

The CDR3 sequence holds 13 residues, the cysteine and phenylalanine included. The CDR3 DNA has 39 bases and is translated from base 1. Trimming at the junction amounts to 3 bases on V and 2 bases on J, and the germline ends lie 10 bases apart. Sequences DFQATT (CDR1) and SNEGSKA (CDR2) are obtained from the germline V gene (reference sequence). The donors were some 39 Caucasian individuals from Russia, aged about 6 to 100 years, who were systemically healthy. Around 9.8 milliliters of peripheral blood were collected from each donor into EDTA-treated Vacutainer tubes. Ficoll-Paque density-gradient centrifugation was used to isolate PBMCs, with at least 6 million per sample. Trizol reagent was used to extract total RNA from the PBMCs, yielding at least 5 micrograms per sample. For every donor, an aliquot of PBMCs went through flow cytometry to measure the percentages of naive CD45RAhigh/CD27high T cells.

What the study reported, not specific to this receptor: Estimates of total diversity based on one million sequenced T cells were considered lower bounds and underestimates. Since profiling was done on bulk unsorted PBMCs, naive and antigen-experienced compartments could not be conclusively compared. Observed TCR beta diversity per million T cells fell roughly linearly with age, and a significant reduction was already apparent by age approximately 40. Because donor CMV infection status was unknown, age-related changes in expanded clonotypes were potentially confounded. Compared with the aged group, the long-lived group had more naive CD4+ T cells, fewer expanded clones and increased TCR diversity, a pattern suggesting age selection. The percentage of naive T cells measured by flow cytometry correlated strongly with observed TCR beta diversity.

Receptors were amplified or captured by 5' RACE. The sequencer was an Illumina HiSeq 2500. The second PCR ran for about 6 to 11 cycles and used a J-beta primer mix along with a sample-barcoded 5' primer. A unique molecular identifier was introduced onto each TCR beta cDNA molecule by a template-switch 5' adaptor carrying 12 random nucleotides. Each sample yielded at least 2.5 million CDR3-containing paired-end reads. All of the RNA was converted into first-strand cDNA using the Mint cDNA synthesis kit, with a TRBC-specific oligonucleotide serving as the primer. All cDNA was treated with uracil-DNA glycosylase and then went through a first 18-cycle PCR with the universal primers M1SS and BC2_uni_R. In the authors' own workflow: Each sample was normalized by randomly selecting 1 million high-quality reads, each carrying a distinct molecular identifier. Instead of being binned into consensus sequences, reads with shared molecular identifiers were discarded. MiTCR, run with a Q25 quality threshold and the strictest error-elimination algorithm, handled CDR3 identification, clonotype clustering and error correction. A nonparametric unseen species model with Euler transformation was used to estimate lower-bound total TCR beta diversity. TCRdb itself trimmed the public reads at Q25 with fastp, ran MiXCR and retained productive beta chains. Entries are consolidated by CDR3 protein sequence, retaining the most common genes and DNA. The V and J calls come from TCRdb's annotation, not from the publication. This sample is represented by roughly 1.7 million distinct CDR3 sequences; 30% to 35% of them were singletons. The ten top clones hold 10% to 12% of the sample.

The sequence derives from a woman aged 25 to 39 in good health. The chain is made from TRBV20-1 and TRBJ2-5, with a weak D call of TRBD1 (6 bases match). Sequencing was performed on blood. The sequenced DNA is TGCAGTGCTAGGTTCGACAGGCAAGAGACCCAGTACTTC. It encodes CSARFDRQETQYF.